A single sample gave rise to the 28 T cell receptor beta chains below, sequenced in a study of blood T cell repertoires in COVID-19 (dated by TCRdb to 2018 to 2020). The method behind the library was the immunoSEQ multiplex PCR assay. TCRdb retrieved this table from immuneACCESS and kept in-frame rearrangements only. Not all clones are present; in checked studies, unresolved V genes account for under half, and no reason is known for the remainder. The sample table shows roughly 73,000 clones, and about 88% are seen once. The ten largest clones take up about 2.9% of the sample. Sample: peripheral blood. Receptors originate from a man aged 65 to 79 with active or convalescent COVID-19.

The rearrangement links TRBV6-5 to TRBJ2-1, with 11 bases identical to TRBD2. Germline V gene lookup returns CDR1 MNHEY and CDR2 SVGAGI. CDR3 length equals 16 residues. After removal of 0 bases from V and 5 bases from J, the junction contained 3 bases not matched to a gene. The CDR3 DNA is TGTGCCAGCAGTTACTCGAGGGGACTAGCGGACAATGAGCAGTTCTTC. Protein product: CASSYSRGLADNEQFF.

The chain combines TRBV2 with TRBJ1-5; 8 bases agree with TRBD1. In germline, CDR1 is SNHLY, CDR2 FYNNEI. The CDR3 is 14 residues long. Germline trimming cut 4 bases from V and 6 bases from J; bases unmatched to any gene: 5. The CDR3 coding sequence is TGTGCCAGCAGTGGACAGGGGTGGACTCAGCCCCAGCATTTT. Translated: CASSGQGWTQPQHF.

J is TRBJ1-4 and V is TRBV4-1; D is ambiguous. The V end lost 1 base, the J end lost 6 bases, and 6 bases lay between the germline ends. This CDR3 has 13 amino acids. Germline CDR1 reads MGHRA; CDR2 reads YSYEKL. The CDR3 reads CASSQVLDEKLFF. The CDR3 nucleotides read TGCGCCAGCAGCCAAGTGCTAGATGAAAAACTGTTTTTT.

This clone was recorded a few times. V and J are TRBV7-2 and TRBJ2-7; a weak D match, TRBD1 (6 bases). CDR3 length: 13 residues. Germline lookup yields CDR1 SGHTA and CDR2 FQGNSA. Trimming shortened V by 3 bases and J by 3 bases, and 9 bases separated the two germline ends. CDR3 amino acids: CASSFGRGYEQYF. The CDR3 nucleotides read TGTGCCAGCAGCTTCGGCAGGGGCTACGAGCAGTACTTC.

The V gene is TRBV5-8, the J gene TRBJ1-1; D gene ambiguous. The germline V gene has CDR1 SGHTS and CDR2 YDEGEE. The CDR3 runs to 14 residues. V lost 1 base and J lost 7, with 14 bases in between. The CDR3: CASSLSGGISEAFF. Written as DNA, the CDR3 is TGTGCCAGCAGCTTGTCGGGAGGAATTAGTGAAGCTTTCTTT.

This clone was seen once. The V gene is TRBV29-1, the J gene TRBJ2-3; D unresolved. The V end lost 1 base, the J end lost 6 bases, and 11 bases lay between the germline ends. Per germline, CDR1 SQVTM and CDR2 ANQGSEA. The CDR3 has 13 amino acids. CDR3 protein: CSVEGLRLDTQYF. CDR3 sequence (DNA): TGCAGCGTTGAAGGCTTAAGACTTGATACGCAGTATTTT.

The genes are TRBV10-2 and TRBJ1-4; D remains unclear. The V gene's germline CDR1 is WSHSY and CDR2 SAAADI. The ends were cut back, 2 bases at V and 6 bases at J, with 10 bases in the middle. The CDR3 covers 14 residues. The CDR3 DNA follows: TGCGCCAGCAGTGAGAGTGGGCGTGATGAAAAACTGTTTTTT. Translation: CASSESGRDEKLFF.

The chain carries TRBV9 and TRBJ1-3, with D maybe TRBD1 (6 bases). V lost 4 bases to trimming and J lost 0 bases, with 14 bases between them. Germline V gene lookup returns CDR1 SGDLS and CDR2 YYNGEE. The CDR3 is 16 amino acids. CDR3 nucleotide sequence: TGTGCCAGCAGCCCCCGGACAGCGCACTCTGGAAACACCATATATTTT. This gives the protein CASSPRTAHSGNTIYF.

The V call is TRBV11-3, the J call TRBJ2-3; 9 bases map to TRBD2. With 0 bases clipped from V and 6 bases from J, the junction kept 7 bases outside the gene matches. Germline V gene data show CDR1 as SGHNT and CDR2 as YENEEA. The CDR3 extends over 16 amino acids. CDR3 DNA: TGTGCCAGCAGCTTAGATAGTAGCGGGGGTGCGGATACGCAGTATTTT. Translation gives CASSLDSSGGADTQYF.

The CDR3 here is CASSFETGKQEKLFF. CDR3 DNA: TGTGCCAGCAGTTTCGAGACAGGGAAGCAGGAAAAACTGTTTTTT. The rearrangement joins TRBV6-5 to TRBJ1-4; 7 bases are a match to TRBD1. The CDR3 is 15 residues long. V gave up 4 bases and J gave up 8 bases; unmatched junction bases: 10. CDR1 MNHEY and CDR2 SVGAGI come from the germline V gene.

The chain joins TRBV19 to TRBJ2-1; possibly TRBD2 for D (6 bases). Trimming left V 0 bases short and J 4 bases short, with 16 bases between. The V gene's germline CDR1 is LNHDA and CDR2 SQIVND (reference sequence). The CDR3 contains 17 residues. CDR3 amino acids: CASSIDASGTPYNEQFF. The CDR3 region has the DNA TGTGCCAGTAGTATAGACGCCTCCGGGACTCCGTACAATGAGCAGTTCTTC.

The V and J genes are TRBV20-1 and TRBJ2-7; D possibly corresponds to TRBD2 (5 bases). The CDR3 loop spans 11 amino acids. V shed 5 bases and J shed 6 bases, with 11 bases lying between them. Germline V lookup: CDR1 DFQATT, CDR2 SNEGSKA (reference sequence). CDR3: CSAGGPLEQYF. CDR3 DNA: TGCAGTGCTGGAGGTCCACTCGAGCAGTACTTC.

The genes are TRBV28 and TRBJ1-4; maybe TRBD1 (5 bases). This CDR3 spans 12 amino acids. Germline assignment: CDR1 MDHEN and CDR2 SYDVKM. Trimming removed 6 bases at V and 11 bases at J, with 13 bases between. CDR3 sequence: CASSWGRDKLFF. DNA of the CDR3: TGTGCCAGCAGCTGGGGGAGGGATAAACTGTTTTTT.

This rearrangement joins TRBV18 to TRBJ1-4; tentative D call: TRBD1 (6 bases). The CDR3 extends over 14 amino acids. CDR1 is KGHSH and CDR2 is LQKENI in the germline V gene. V dropped 6 bases and J dropped 0 bases, with 8 bases sitting between them. The CDR3 here is CASSDRPTNEKLFF. CDR3 bases: TGTGCCAGCTCCGACAGGCCAACTAATGAAAAACTGTTTTTT.

The genes are TRBV6-2 or TRBV6-3 and TRBJ2-3, with 10 bases fitting TRBD2. This CDR3 comprises 17 residues. J gave up 1 base and V 2 bases, and 6 bases lay outside the gene matches. Germline lookup yields CDR1 MNHEY and CDR2 SVGEGT. The CDR3 protein is CASSYERGGLRTDTQYF. In DNA form, the CDR3 reads TGTGCCAGCAGTTACGAGCGGGGGGGCCTTCGCACAGATACGCAGTATTTT.

In this sample, this clone turned up once. This chain links TRBV6-5 with TRBJ1-6; 8 bases are a match to TRBD1. This CDR3 has 15 amino acids. From germline, CDR1 is MNHEY and CDR2 SVGAGI. The V and J ends lost 6 bases and 7 bases, in that order; junction bases with no gene match: 8. CDR3 loop: CASRTDRAPNSPLHF. CDR3 DNA: TGTGCCAGCAGAACGGACAGGGCTCCGAATTCACCCCTCCACTTT.

The chain employs TRBV6-5 and TRBJ2-7; the match to TRBD1 covers 7 bases. V was pared by 4 bases and J by 2 bases, with 8 bases of the junction left unmatched. Germline V gene lookup returns CDR1 MNHEY and CDR2 SVGAGI. There are 15 residues in the CDR3. Written as DNA, the CDR3 is TGTGCCAGCAGTTCCGGACGACAGGGAACCTACGAGCAGTACTTC. Translation gives CASSSGRQGTYEQYF.

V usage is TRBV4-1 and J usage is TRBJ2-1, with TRBD2 matching 8 bases. The junction had 18 bases not matched to a gene; V was cut back by 5 bases and J by 6 bases. The CDR3 has 18 residues. Germline CDR1 is MGHRA and CDR2 is YSYEKL. In DNA form, the CDR3 reads TGCGCCAGCAGCTCTATCGGGAGGGCCCGCGGTCCACTCAATGAGCAGTTCTTC. It is translated as CASSSIGRARGPLNEQFF.

This chain joins TRBV19 and TRBJ1-4, with no clear D. Germline values: CDR1 LNHDA, CDR2 SQIVND (reference sequence). Trimming took 6 bases from V and 8 from J, leaving 13 bases between them. CDR3 length: 13 amino acids. In nucleotides, the CDR3 is TGTGCCAGTAGATTCGTGGCGGCAGAAAAACTGTTTTTT. Encoded protein: CASRFVAAEKLFF.

The chain links TRBV11-2 to TRBJ2-2, with a tentative D call TRBD2 (5 bases). The CDR3 loop spans 17 amino acids. CDR1 and CDR2 (germline): SGHAT, FQNNGV. Trimming took 1 base from V and 3 from J, leaving 15 bases between them. CDR3 bases: TGTGCCAGCAGCTTAGTATACTCCTACGGGGACACCGGGGAGCTGTTTTTT. Translation gives CASSLVYSYGDTGELFF. Based on the CDR3 plus reference TRBV11-2 and TRBJ2-2, the full variable domain is EAGVAQSPRYKIIEKRQSVAFWCNPISGHATLYWYQQILGQGPKLLIQFQNNGVVDDSQLPKDRFSAERLKGVDSTLKIQPAKLEDSAVYLCASSLVYSYGDTGELFFGEGSRLTVL.

This chain uses TRBV29-1 with TRBJ2-5, with 9 bases identical to TRBD1. This CDR3 has 13 amino acids. Germline values: CDR1 SQVTM, CDR2 ANQGSEA. Trimming at V came to 8 bases and at J to 4 bases, leaving 8 bases not matched to a gene. CDR3 in amino acids: CSTIQGASETQYF. The CDR3 coding sequence is TGCAGCACAATACAGGGGGCATCAGAGACCCAGTACTTC.

The chain combines TRBV6-1 with TRBJ1-5; D possibly corresponds to TRBD1 (5 bases). The germline gives CDR1 MNHNS, CDR2 SASEGT. The CDR3 has 14 amino acids. Trimming cost V 2 bases and J 5 bases, with 10 bases left between them. The CDR3 coding sequence is TGTGCCAGCAGTGAAATGGGACTTCATCAGCCCCAGCATTTT. It yields the protein CASSEMGLHQPQHF.

The chain carries TRBV20-1 and TRBJ1-1; 7 bases align to TRBD1. The CDR3 is made up of 11 amino acids. Germline V gene data show CDR1 as DFQATT and CDR2 as SNEGSKA (reference sequence). Unmatched junction bases numbered 1, after V lost 1 base and J lost 8 bases. The DNA of the CDR3 is TGCAGTGCTAGAGGGGACAGCGAAGCTTTCTTT. Its translation is CSARGDSEAFF.

This sequence joins TRBV9 and TRBJ1-2, with unresolved D. Per the germline V gene, CDR1 is SGDLS and CDR2 is YYNGEE. The V end was cut by 2 bases, the J end by 4 bases, with 9 bases between. This CDR3 is built from 13 residues. The CDR3 DNA is TGTGCCAGCAGCGTTTCGTCCCTCTATGGCTACACCTTC. Translation: CASSVSSLYGYTF.

The J gene is TRBJ2-1, the V gene TRBV5-8; 13 bases match TRBD2. J was trimmed by 8 bases and V by 5 bases; bases with no gene match: 10. The CDR3 contains 16 residues. In germline, CDR1 is SGHTS, CDR2 YDEGEE. The CDR3 coding sequence is TGTGCCAGCAGGGACAGGGGACTAGCGGGAAGCCATGAGCAGTTCTTC. Translation gives CASRDRGLAGSHEQFF.

The V gene is TRBV5-1, the J gene TRBJ2-1, with TRBD2 matching over 9 bases. The junction had 9 bases not matched to a gene; V was cut back by 4 bases and J by 4 bases. The CDR3 runs 16 residues. Germline V gene lookup returns CDR1 SGHRS and CDR2 YFSETQ. In DNA, the CDR3 is TGCGCCAGCAGCCCGGGACTAGCAGTTACTTACAATGAGCAGTTCTTC. This sequence encodes CASSPGLAVTYNEQFF.

The chain combines TRBV6-6 with TRBJ2-7, with 8 bases aligning to TRBD1. V was clipped by 6 bases and J by 3 bases; unmatched bases: 10. Germline loops: CDR1 MNHNY, CDR2 SVGAGI (reference sequence). CDR3 length equals 15 residues. The CDR3 protein is CASSAIPGTGYEQYF. For the CDR3, the DNA is TGTGCCAGCAGCGCAATCCCCGGGACAGGCTACGAGCAGTACTTC.

This clone was observed a single time. V usage is TRBV11-2 and J usage is TRBJ2-1, with TRBD2 as a possible D gene (5 bases). This CDR3 is 12 amino acids long. V lost 7 bases and J lost 4, with 8 bases in between. Germline V CDR1 and CDR2: SGHAT, FQNNGV. CDR3 bases: TGTGCCAGCAAAACGGGGTACAATGAGCAGTTCTTC. This codes for CASKTGYNEQFF.